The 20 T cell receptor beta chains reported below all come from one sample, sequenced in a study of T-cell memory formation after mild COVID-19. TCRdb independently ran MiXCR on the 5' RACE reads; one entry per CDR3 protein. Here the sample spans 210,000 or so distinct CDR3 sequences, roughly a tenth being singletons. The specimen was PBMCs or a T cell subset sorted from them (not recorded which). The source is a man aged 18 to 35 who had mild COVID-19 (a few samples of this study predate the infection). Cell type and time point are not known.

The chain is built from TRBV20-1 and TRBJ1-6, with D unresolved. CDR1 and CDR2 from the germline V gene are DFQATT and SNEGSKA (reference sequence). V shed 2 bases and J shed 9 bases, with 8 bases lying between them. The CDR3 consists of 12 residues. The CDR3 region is CSARKSVSPLHF. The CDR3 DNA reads TGCAGTGCTAGAAAGTCAGTTTCACCCCTCCACTTT.

The CDR3 DNA reads as TGTGCCAGCAGGCCCAGAGGGTTCTCTGGAAACACCATATATTTT. The encoded protein is CASRPRGFSGNTIYF. V usage is TRBV12-3 or TRBV12-4 and J usage is TRBJ1-3; D is uncertain. The CDR3 has 15 residues. The ends were cut back, 6 bases at V and 0 bases at J, with 12 bases in the middle.

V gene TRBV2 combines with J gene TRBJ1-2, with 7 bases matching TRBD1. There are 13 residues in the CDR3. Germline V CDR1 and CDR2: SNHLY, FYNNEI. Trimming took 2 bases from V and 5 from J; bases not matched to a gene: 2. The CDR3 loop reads CASSEIRGYGYTF. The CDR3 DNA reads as TGTGCCAGCAGTGAAATCAGGGGGTATGGCTACACCTTC.

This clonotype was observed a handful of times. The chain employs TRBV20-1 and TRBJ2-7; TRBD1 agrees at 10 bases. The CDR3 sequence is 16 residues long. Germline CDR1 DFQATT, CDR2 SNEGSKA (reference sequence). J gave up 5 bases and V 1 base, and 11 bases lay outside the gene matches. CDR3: CSARGSVVGTGDEQYV. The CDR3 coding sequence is TGCAGTGCTAGAGGATCAGTTGTGGGGACAGGGGACGAGCAGTACGTC.

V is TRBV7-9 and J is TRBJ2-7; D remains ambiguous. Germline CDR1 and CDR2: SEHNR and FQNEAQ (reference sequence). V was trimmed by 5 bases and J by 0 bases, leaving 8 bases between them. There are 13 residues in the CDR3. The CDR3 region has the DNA TGTGCCAGCAGCCACCGGACCTCCTACGAGCAGTACTTC. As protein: CASSHRTSYEQYF.

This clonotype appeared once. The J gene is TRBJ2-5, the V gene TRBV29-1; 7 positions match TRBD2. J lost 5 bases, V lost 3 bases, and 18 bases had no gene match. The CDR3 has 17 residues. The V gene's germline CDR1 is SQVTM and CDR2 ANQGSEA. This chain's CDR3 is CSVDPVGGGTSGETQYF. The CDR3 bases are TGCAGCGTTGACCCGGTTGGCGGGGGAACCTCTGGGGAGACCCAGTACTTC. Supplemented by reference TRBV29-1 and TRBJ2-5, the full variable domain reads SAVISQKPSRDICQRGTSLTIQCQVDSQVTMMFWYRQQPGQSLTLIATANQGSEATYESGFVIDKFPISRPNLTFSTLTVSNMSPEDSSIYLCSVDPVGGGTSGETQYFGPGTRLLVL.

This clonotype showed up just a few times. CDR3 nucleotides: TGTGCCAGCAGCTTCGATAGGCAGGACCGCGGCTACACCTTC. Amino acids: CASSFDRQDRGYTF. The chain combines TRBV7-2 with TRBJ1-2; D call uncertain. The germline CDR1 and CDR2 sequences are SGHTA and FQGNSA. V lost 3 bases to trimming and J lost 8 bases, with 16 bases between them. This CDR3 region has 14 residues.

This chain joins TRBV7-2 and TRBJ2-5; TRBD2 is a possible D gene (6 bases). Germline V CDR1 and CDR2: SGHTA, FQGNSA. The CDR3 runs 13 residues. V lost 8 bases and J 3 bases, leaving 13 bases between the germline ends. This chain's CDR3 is CASGRRREETQYF. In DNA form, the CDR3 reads TGTGCCAGCGGCAGGAGGAGGGAAGAGACCCAGTACTTC.

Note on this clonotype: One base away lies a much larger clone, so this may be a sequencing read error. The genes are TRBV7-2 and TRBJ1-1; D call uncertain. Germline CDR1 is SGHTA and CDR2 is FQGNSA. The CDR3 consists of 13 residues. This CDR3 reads CASSSRMNTETFF. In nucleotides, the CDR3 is TGTGCCAGCAGCTCCCGAATGAACACTGAAACTTTCTTT. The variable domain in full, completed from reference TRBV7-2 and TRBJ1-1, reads GAGVSQSPSNKVTEKGKDVELRCDPISGHTALYWYRQSLGQGLEFLIYFQGNSAPDKSGLPSDRFSAERTGGSVSTLTIQRTQQEDSAVYLCASSSRMNTETFFGQGTRLTVV.

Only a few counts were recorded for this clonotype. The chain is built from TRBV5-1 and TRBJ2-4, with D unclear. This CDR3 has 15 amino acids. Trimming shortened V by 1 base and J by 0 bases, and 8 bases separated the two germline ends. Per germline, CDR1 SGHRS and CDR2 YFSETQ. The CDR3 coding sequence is TGCGCCAGCAGCTTGAGGCCAGAAGCCAAAAACATTCAGTACTTC. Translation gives CASSLRPEAKNIQYF.

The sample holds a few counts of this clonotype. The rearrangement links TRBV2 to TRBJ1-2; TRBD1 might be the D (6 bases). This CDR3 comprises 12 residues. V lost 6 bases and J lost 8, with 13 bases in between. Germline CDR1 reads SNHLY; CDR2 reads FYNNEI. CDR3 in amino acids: CASRERTVGYTF. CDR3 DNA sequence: TGTGCCAGCAGAGAAAGGACAGTCGGCTACACCTTC. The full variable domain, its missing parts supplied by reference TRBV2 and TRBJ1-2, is EPEVTQTPSHQVTQMGQEVILRCVPISNHLYFYWYRQILGQKVEFLVSFYNNEISEKSEIFDDQFSVERPDGSNFTLKIRSTKLEDSAMYFCASRERTVGYTFGSGTRLTVV.

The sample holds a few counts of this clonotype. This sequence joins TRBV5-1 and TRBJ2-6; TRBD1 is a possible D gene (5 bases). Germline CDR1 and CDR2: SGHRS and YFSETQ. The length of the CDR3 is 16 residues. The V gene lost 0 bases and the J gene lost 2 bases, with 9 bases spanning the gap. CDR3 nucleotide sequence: TGCGCCAGCAGCTTGGCATCGACAGCTGGGGCCAACGTCCTGACTTTC. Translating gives CASSLASTAGANVLTF.

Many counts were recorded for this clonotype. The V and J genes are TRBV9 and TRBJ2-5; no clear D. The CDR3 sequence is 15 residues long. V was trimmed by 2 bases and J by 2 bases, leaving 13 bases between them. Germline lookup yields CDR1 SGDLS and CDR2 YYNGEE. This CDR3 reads CASSVTTTPQETQYF. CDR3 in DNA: TGTGCCAGCAGCGTCACTACGACCCCGCAAGAGACCCAGTACTTC.

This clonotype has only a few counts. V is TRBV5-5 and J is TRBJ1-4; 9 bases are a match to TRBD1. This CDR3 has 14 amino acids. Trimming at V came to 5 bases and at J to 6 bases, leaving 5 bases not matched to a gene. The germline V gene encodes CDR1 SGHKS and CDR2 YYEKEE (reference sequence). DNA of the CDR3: TGTGCCAGCAGGAGAAGGACAGGGGATGAAAAACTGTTTTTT. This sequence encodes CASRRRTGDEKLFF.

The DNA of the CDR3 is TGTGCCAGCGCGGGGACCGGGGAGCTGTTTTTT. Its protein is CASAGTGELFF. The chain carries TRBV3-1 and TRBJ2-2; TRBD2 might be the D (6 bases). The germline V and J ends were trimmed by 8 bases and 5 bases, with 6 bases remaining between them. The CDR3 extends over 11 amino acids. The germline CDR1 and CDR2 sequences are LGHDT and YNNKEL (reference sequence).

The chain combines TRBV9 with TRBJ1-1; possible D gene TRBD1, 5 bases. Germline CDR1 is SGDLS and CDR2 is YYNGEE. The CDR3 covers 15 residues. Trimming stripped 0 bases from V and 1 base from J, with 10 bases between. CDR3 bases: TGTGCCAGCAGCGTAGTAGGGACGTGGAACACTGAAGCTTTCTTT. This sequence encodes CASSVVGTWNTEAFF.

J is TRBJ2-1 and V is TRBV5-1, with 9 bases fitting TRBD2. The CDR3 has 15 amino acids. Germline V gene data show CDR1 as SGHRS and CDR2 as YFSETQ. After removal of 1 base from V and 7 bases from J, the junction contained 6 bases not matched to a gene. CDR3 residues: CASSLLLAGTNEQFF. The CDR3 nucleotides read TGCGCCAGCAGCTTGCTCCTAGCGGGGACGAATGAGCAGTTCTTC.

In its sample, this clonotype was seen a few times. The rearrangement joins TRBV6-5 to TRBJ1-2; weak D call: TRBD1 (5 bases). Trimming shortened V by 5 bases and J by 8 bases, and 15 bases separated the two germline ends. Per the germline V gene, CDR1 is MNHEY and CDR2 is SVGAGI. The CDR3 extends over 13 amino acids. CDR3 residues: CASSAGGSWGYTF. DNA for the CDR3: TGTGCCAGCAGTGCCGGGGGGAGTTGGGGCTACACCTTC.

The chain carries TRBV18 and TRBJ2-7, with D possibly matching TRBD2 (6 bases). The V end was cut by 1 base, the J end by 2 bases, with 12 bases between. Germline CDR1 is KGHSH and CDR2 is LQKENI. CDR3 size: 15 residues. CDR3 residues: CASSPRAGGTYEQYF. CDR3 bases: TGTGCCAGCTCACCACGGGCCGGGGGAACCTACGAGCAGTACTTC.

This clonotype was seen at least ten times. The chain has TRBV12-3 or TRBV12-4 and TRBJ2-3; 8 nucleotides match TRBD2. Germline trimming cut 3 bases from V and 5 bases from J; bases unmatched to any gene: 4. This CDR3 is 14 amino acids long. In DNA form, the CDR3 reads TGTGCCAGCAGTTTCGGGGGGGCCGGAGATACGCAGTATTTT. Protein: CASSFGGAGDTQYF.